A single sample gave rise to the 9 T cell receptor beta chains below, sequenced in a study of circulating tumor DNA in untreated peripheral T-cell lymphoma. Produced via immunoSEQ multiplex PCR; TCRdb's table is partial and in-frame only. This sample has 1,000 or so clones, with 80% found just once. The sample consisted of tumor tissue. All receptors derive from a human donor with peripheral T-cell lymphoma.

J is TRBJ1-1 and V is TRBV23-1, with D unclear. TRBV23-1 counts as an open reading frame of uncertain function. The CDR3 totals 13 residues. Trimming took off 6 bases at V and 9 bases at J, with 17 bases between the two ends. CDR3 region: CASSQEVGFQAFF. The CDR3 nucleotides are TGCGCCAGCAGCCAAGAGGTGGGGTTTCAAGCTTTCTTT.

This chain joins TRBV19 and TRBJ2-2, with D unresolved. CDR1 is LNHDA, CDR2 SQIVND, per germline (reference sequence). Trimming removed 3 bases from V and 2 bases from J, with 13 bases in between. This CDR3 has 16 amino acids. CDR3 in DNA: TGTGCCAGTAGTATCGCGTCTATCGTAAACACCGGGGAGCTGTTTTTT. It codes for CASSIASIVNTGELFF.

V and J are TRBV28 and TRBJ1-1; D is unresolved. This CDR3 has 15 amino acids. Germline CDR1 MDHEN, CDR2 SYDVKM. V lost 6 bases, J lost 4 bases, and 18 bases lay in between. The CDR3: CASSPFGREGTEAFF. For the CDR3, the DNA is TGTGCCAGCAGCCCATTTGGGAGGGAGGGCACTGAAGCTTTCTTT.

The V and J genes are TRBV11-3 and TRBJ1-1, with a weak D call TRBD1 (6 bases). Trimming shortened V by 5 bases and J by 7 bases, and 17 bases separated the two germline ends. Germline lookup yields CDR1 SGHNT and CDR2 YENEEA. The CDR3 runs to 14 residues. CDR3 protein: CASSIPLGGDEAFF. CDR3 coding DNA: TGTGCCAGCAGCATCCCGCTCGGGGGCGATGAAGCTTTCTTT. The whole variable domain, filled in from reference TRBV11-3 and TRBJ1-1, reads EAGVVQSPRYKIIEKKQPVAFWCNPISGHNTLYWYLQNLGQGPELLIRYENEEAVDDSQLPKDRFSAERLKGVDSTLKIQPAELGDSAVYLCASSIPLGGDEAFFGQGTRLTVV.

CDR3 in DNA: TGTGCCAGCAGTGAAGCCATCAGTGCTACCTACGAGCAGTACTTC. This gives the protein CASSEAISATYEQYF. This sequence joins TRBV6-1 and TRBJ2-7, with unresolved D. Per the germline V gene, CDR1 is MNHNS and CDR2 is SASEGT. V was pared by 0 bases and J by 2 bases, with 11 bases between. The length of the CDR3 is 15 residues.

The chain combines TRBV6-8 with TRBJ2-1, with TRBD2 matching over 12 bases. V dropped 0 bases and J dropped 8; count of bases not matched to a gene: 2. This CDR3 region has 15 residues. In germline, CDR1 is MNHGY, CDR2 SAAAGT. The CDR3 reads CASSYSTSGSDEQFF. The CDR3 DNA is TGTGCCAGCAGTTACTCGACTAGCGGGAGCGATGAGCAGTTCTTC.

The DNA of the CDR3 is TGTGCCAGCAGTGAAGATCAAGGGGGCAATTCACCCCTCCACTTT. Encoded protein: CASSEDQGGNSPLHF. The genes are TRBV6-1 and TRBJ1-6; TRBD1 matches at 7 bases. The germline CDR1 and CDR2 sequences are MNHNS and SASEGT. The CDR3 has 15 residues. V lost 1 base to trimming and J lost 7 bases; unmatched junction nucleotides: 4.

The rearrangement joins TRBV6-8 to TRBJ2-5; D is ambiguous. The germline CDR1 and CDR2 sequences are MNHGY and SAAAGT. This CDR3 region has 13 residues. Trimming cost V 4 bases and J 1 base, with 7 bases left between them. For the CDR3, the DNA is TGTGCCAGCAGTTCCCTCCCCCAAGAGACCCAGTACTTC. Residues: CASSSLPQETQYF.

The chain uses TRBV10-2 and TRBJ2-2; 9 nucleotides agree with TRBD2. CDR1 is WSHSY, CDR2 SAAADI, per germline. The CDR3 length is 14 residues. J gave up 3 bases and V 8 bases, and 4 bases lay outside the gene matches. The CDR3 coding sequence is TGCGCCAGCCAGGTAGCGGGAGACACCGGGGAGCTGTTTTTT. This translates into CASQVAGDTGELFF.